This T cell receptor beta chain was obtained from a study of OX40 agonist ivuxolimab in advanced cancers. At the level of the study: The mean age was around 56 years, ranging from about 20 to 90, with 65% to 85% of participants male. Two cutaneous melanoma patients and one hepatocellular carcinoma patient, three in all, had partial responses.

Profiling relied on immunoSEQ multiplex PCR, and the TCRdb table lists in-frame clones only, not all of them. The sample holds roughly 45,000 clones, 88% seen once. Germline V lookup: CDR1 LNHDA, CDR2 SQIVND (reference sequence). With 3 bases removed from V and 3 bases from J, the gap between germline ends came to 12 bases. This CDR3 spans 14 amino acids. This chain uses TRBV19 with TRBJ2-7; D might be TRBD1 (6 bases). The sequence derives from an adult with an advanced solid tumor such as melanoma, head and neck, liver or kidney cancer. This specimen consisted of CD4+ or CD8+ T cells sorted from blood, obtained in a trial of the OX40 agonist ivuxolimab. This CDR3 reads CASSIRAGVYEQYF. CDR3 coding DNA: TGTGCCAGTAGTATCCGGGCAGGGGTCTACGAGCAGTACTTC.